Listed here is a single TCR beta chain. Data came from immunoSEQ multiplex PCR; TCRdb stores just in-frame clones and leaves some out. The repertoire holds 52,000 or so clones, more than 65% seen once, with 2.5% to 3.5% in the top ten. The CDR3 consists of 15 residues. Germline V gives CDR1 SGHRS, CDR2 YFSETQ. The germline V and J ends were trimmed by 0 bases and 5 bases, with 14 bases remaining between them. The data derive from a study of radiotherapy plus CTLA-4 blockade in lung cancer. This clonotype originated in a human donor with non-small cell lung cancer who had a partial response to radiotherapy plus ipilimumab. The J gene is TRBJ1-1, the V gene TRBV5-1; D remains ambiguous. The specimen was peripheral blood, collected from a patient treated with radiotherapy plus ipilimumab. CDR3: CASSLEGRTGTEAFF. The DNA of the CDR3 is TGCGCCAGCAGCTTGGAAGGGAGAACGGGGACTGAAGCTTTCTTT.